At least ten counts were recorded for the clone carrying this T cell receptor beta chain. The antigen is unknown. Patients showing uncontrolled infection, other autoimmune disease, pregnancy or lactation were ineligible. Orbital computed tomography and thyroid ultrasound, together with serum TRAb and thyroxine and clinical symptoms, were used for diagnoses. Fresh peripheral blood, 7.5 to 10 ml, yielded the PBMCs. These data are taken from a study of T cells in Graves' hyperthyroidism and ophthalmopathy. Study-wide results and limits: Most thyroid clonotypes that were expanded above 0.001 also turned up in blood.

The CDR3 has 15 amino acids. V shed 0 bases and J shed 2 bases, with 10 bases lying between them. Germline CDR1 SGHRS, CDR2 YFSETQ. Authors of the study amplified TCR beta CDR3 regions from RNA transcripts. The TCR CDR3 was amplified in a first-round RT-PCR using the HTBI primer set. Using its own MiXCR run on the multiplex PCR reads, TCRdb lists one record per CDR3 protein. Of roughly 660,000 distinct CDR3 sequences in the sample, 15% to 20% are singletons; the top ten hold about 16%. The chain uses TRBV5-1 and TRBJ2-3; D might be TRBD2 (6 bases). The sample consisted of blood. The receptor comes from a man in his fifties with Graves' hyperthyroidism. The CDR3 spells CASSLAGRDTDTQYF. CDR3 nucleotide sequence: TGCGCCAGCAGCTTGGCCGGGAGAGACACAGATACGCAGTATTTT.